This T cell receptor (beta chain) originates from a study of blood T cell repertoires in COVID-19. Across the whole study: Researchers got acute and convalescent COVID-19 samples from the United States, Italy and Spain.

In the authors' workflow: The authors estimated nucleated cell counts from reference gene primer amplification. The protocol was immunoSEQ multiplex PCR, while the TCRdb copy is restricted to in-frame clones and leaves out a portion. The DNA was the basis for D and trimming; V, J and clone size are from that table. The data contain some 220,000 clones, 88% of them seen just once; the ten biggest clones take up just over 2.5%. Residents of 24 US areas, aged about 18 to 95 years, made up the participants. This CDR3 region has 16 residues. From germline, CDR1 is SGHAT and CDR2 FQNNGV. The V end was cut by 5 bases, the J end by 5 bases, with 18 bases between.

The receptor was isolated from a woman aged 25 to 39 who had recovered from COVID-19. The V gene is TRBV11-2, the J gene TRBJ2-2; D is possibly TRBD2 (6 bases). The specimen sequenced was PBMCs or T cells enriched from blood (not recorded which). The CDR3: CASSLRGGEQTGELFF. The CDR3 bases are TGTGCCAGCAGCCTTCGGGGCGGGGAGCAAACCGGGGAGCTGTTTTTT.